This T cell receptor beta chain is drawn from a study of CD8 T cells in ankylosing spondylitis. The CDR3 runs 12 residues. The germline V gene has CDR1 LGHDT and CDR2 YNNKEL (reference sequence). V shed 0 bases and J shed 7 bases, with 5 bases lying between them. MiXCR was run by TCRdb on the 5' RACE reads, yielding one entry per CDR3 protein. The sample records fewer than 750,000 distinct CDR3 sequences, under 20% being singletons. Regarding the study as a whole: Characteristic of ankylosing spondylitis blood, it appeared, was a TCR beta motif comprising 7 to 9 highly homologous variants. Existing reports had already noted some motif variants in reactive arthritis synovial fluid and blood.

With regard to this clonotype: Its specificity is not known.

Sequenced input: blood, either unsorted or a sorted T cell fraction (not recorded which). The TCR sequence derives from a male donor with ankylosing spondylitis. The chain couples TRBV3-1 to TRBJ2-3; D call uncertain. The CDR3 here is CASSQEVYTQYF. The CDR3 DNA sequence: TGTGCCAGCAGCCAAGAAGTTTATACGCAGTATTTT.